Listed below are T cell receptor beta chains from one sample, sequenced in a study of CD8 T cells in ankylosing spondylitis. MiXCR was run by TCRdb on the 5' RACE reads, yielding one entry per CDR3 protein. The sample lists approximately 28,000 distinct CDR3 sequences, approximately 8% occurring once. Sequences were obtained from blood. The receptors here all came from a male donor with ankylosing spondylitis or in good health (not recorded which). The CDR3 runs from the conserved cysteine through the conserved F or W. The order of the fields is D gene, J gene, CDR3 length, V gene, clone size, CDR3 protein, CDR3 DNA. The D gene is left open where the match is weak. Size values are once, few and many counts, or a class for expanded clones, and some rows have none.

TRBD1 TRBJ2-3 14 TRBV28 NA CASAVEGARGTQYF TGTGCCAGCGCCGTCGAGGGGGCCCGAGGTACGCAGTATTTT
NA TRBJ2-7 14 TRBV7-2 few CASSSAGPRHEQYF TGTGCCAGCAGCTCCGCCGGCCCTCGGCACGAGCAGTACTTC
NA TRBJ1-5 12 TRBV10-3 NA CAISPVNQPQHF TGTGCCATCAGCCCAGTTAATCAGCCCCAGCATTTT
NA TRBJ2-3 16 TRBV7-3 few CASSLGSGFHTDTQYF TGTGCCAGCAGCTTAGGGAGCGGGTTCCACACAGATACGCAGTATTTT
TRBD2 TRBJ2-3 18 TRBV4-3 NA CASSQAGGSGKITDTQYF TGCGCCAGCAGCCAAGCGGGTGGTAGCGGGAAGATAACAGATACGCAGTATTTT
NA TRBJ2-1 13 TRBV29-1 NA CSVEAGGYNEQFF TGCAGCGTTGAAGCGGGTGGCTACAATGAGCAGTTCTTC
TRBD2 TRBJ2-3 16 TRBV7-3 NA CASSPGIGGEGDTQYF TGTGCCAGCAGCCCCGGAATTGGCGGGGAGGGAGATACGCAGTATTTT
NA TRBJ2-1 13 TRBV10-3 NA CAISELRYNEQFF TGTGCCATCAGTGAACTGCGGTACAATGAGCAGTTCTTC
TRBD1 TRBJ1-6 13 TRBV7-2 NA CASSSTGFSPLHF TGTGCCAGCAGCTCGACAGGGTTTTCACCCCTCCACTTT
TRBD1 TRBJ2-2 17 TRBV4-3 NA CASSQDYRGANTGELFF TGCGCCAGCAGCCAAGATTACAGGGGGGCGAACACCGGGGAGCTGTTTTTT
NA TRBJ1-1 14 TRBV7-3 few CASSFAGEGTEAFF TGTGCCAGCAGCTTTGCGGGGGAGGGCACTGAAGCTTTCTTT
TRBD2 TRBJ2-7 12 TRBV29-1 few CSVVAGPGEQYF TGCAGCGTTGTAGCGGGACCGGGCGAGCAGTACTTC
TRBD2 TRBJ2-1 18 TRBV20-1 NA CSALGSSGGRSSYNEQFF TGCAGTGCCCTGGGGTCTAGCGGGGGGCGTAGCTCCTACAATGAGCAGTTCTTC
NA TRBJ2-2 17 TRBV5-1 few CASSLGGGLANTGELFF TGCGCCAGCAGCTTGGGCGGGGGCCTCGCGAACACCGGGGAGCTGTTTTTT
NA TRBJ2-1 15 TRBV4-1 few CASSQVQTSYNEQFF TGCGCCAGCAGCCAAGTCCAAACTAGCTACAATGAGCAGTTCTTC
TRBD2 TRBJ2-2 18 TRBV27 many CASSTPGLAGKNTGELFF TGTGCCAGCAGTACACCGGGACTAGCGGGGAAAAACACCGGGGAGCTGTTTTTT
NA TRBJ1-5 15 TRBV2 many CASSEARGAGQPQHF TGTGCCAGCAGTGAAGCTCGGGGGGCGGGTCAGCCCCAGCATTTT
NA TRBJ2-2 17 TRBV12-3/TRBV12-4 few CASSLKGQKANTGELFF TGTGCCAGCAGTTTAAAGGGGCAAAAGGCGAACACCGGGGAGCTGTTTTTT
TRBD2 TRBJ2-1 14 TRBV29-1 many CSGQLAGGPREQFF TGCAGCGGCCAACTAGCGGGAGGGCCCCGTGAGCAGTTCTTC
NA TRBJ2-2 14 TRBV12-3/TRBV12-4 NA CASSLVSGAGELFF TGTGCCAGCAGTTTAGTCTCAGGGGCCGGGGAGCTGTTTTTT
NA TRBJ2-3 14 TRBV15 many CATSRDSGSDTQYF TGTGCCACCAGCAGAGATTCAGGGTCAGATACGCAGTATTTT
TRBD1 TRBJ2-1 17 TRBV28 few CASSLNLRQGGYNEQFF TGTGCCAGCAGTCTAAATCTCCGACAGGGCGGCTACAATGAGCAGTTCTTC
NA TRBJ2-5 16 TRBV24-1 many CATSDLEGSGRETQYF TGTGCCACCAGTGATTTGGAGGGGTCTGGCAGAGAGACCCAGTACTTC
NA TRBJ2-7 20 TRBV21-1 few CASSKSVLFQGQGMDYEQYF TGTGCCAGCAGCAAATCGGTGTTATTTCAAGGACAGGGGATGGACTACGAGCAGTACTTC
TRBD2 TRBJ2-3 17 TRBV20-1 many CSASPLAVTPSTDTQYF TGCAGTGCTAGCCCCCTAGCGGTGACCCCTAGCACAGATACGCAGTATTTT
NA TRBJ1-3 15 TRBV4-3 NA CASSPGRYSGNTIYF TGCGCCAGCAGCCCCGGACGGTACTCTGGAAACACCATATATTTT
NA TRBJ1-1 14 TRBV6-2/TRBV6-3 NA CASIPDAWNTEAFF TGTGCCAGCATCCCAGACGCCTGGAACACTGAAGCTTTCTTT
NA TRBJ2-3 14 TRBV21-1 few CASSPQGDEDTQYF TGTGCCAGCAGTCCACAGGGGGACGAGGACACGCAGTATTTT
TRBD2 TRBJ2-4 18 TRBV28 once CASSLPDRGLAFKNIQYF TGTGCCAGCAGTTTACCCGATAGGGGACTAGCCTTCAAAAACATTCAGTACTTC
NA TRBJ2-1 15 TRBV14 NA CASSQVVYPRGRQFF TGTGCCAGCAGCCAAGTGGTTTACCCTAGGGGACGGCAGTTCTTC
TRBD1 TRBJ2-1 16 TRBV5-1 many CASSSATGGSGNEQFF TGCGCCAGCAGCTCAGCTACAGGGGGGAGCGGCAATGAGCAGTTCTTC
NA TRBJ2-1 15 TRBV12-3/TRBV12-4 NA CASSQDSGWGNEQFF TGTGCCAGCAGCCAGGACTCTGGGTGGGGCAATGAGCAGTTCTTC